This TCR beta chain was sequenced in a study of Graves' ophthalmopathy and Graves' hyperthyroidism. Study information: Peripheral blood sampling occurred at initial diagnosis, before any treatment.

In this sample, this clonotype turned up many times. Its antigen is not known. The study amplified TCR beta CDR3 regions using RNA transcripts. First-round RT-PCR employed HTBI primers, with a second-round multiplex PCR after it. Each CDR3 protein is one row after TCRdb ran MiXCR on the multiplex PCR reads. The sample has roughly 60,000 distinct CDR3 sequences, 45% to 55% seen once. Clinical symptoms, serum thyroxine, TRAb, thyroid ultrasound and orbital computed tomography were relied on for diagnosis. Germline assignment: CDR1 MNHEY and CDR2 SVGEGT. The ends were cut back, 6 bases at V and 7 bases at J, with 22 bases in the middle. This CDR3 region has 16 residues. Findings of the study overall: Most thyroid clonotypes with frequency above 0.001 were detected in blood too.

The chain links TRBV6-2 or TRBV6-3 to TRBJ2-1, with D tentatively TRBD1 (5 bases). Material: peripheral blood. The receptor comes from an adult woman with Graves' ophthalmopathy. This CDR3 reads CASSYRPGVERNEQFF. Here the CDR3 DNA reads TGTGCCAGCAGCTACAGGCCAGGAGTTGAAAGAAATGAGCAGTTCTTC.